Shown below are 4 T cell receptor beta chains from a single sample sequenced in a study of T-cell reconstitution after alpha-beta-depleted transplantation in children. Researchers prepared the TCRbeta library using unique molecular identifiers, the study reports. TCRdb re-analysed the PCR reads in MiXCR, keeping a single row per CDR3 protein. The data show 55,000 to 85,000 distinct CDR3 sequences, about 11% seen once. Sequences were derived from PBMCs, sampled before TCRalphabeta/CD19-depleted stem cell transplant. These receptor sequences come from a boy aged 5-17 years with acute myeloid leukemia, due to receive a stem cell transplant.

This clonotype was picked up many times. The chain recombines TRBV7-8 with TRBJ2-1; D might be TRBD2 (6 bases). Germline CDR1 reads SGHVS; CDR2 reads FQNEAQ. V was clipped by 6 bases and J by 13 bases, with 16 bases between them. CDR3 length: 12 residues. CDR3 residues: CASRLAGMGQFF. The CDR3 coding sequence is TGTGCCAGCAGACTAGCCGGAATGGGCCAGTTCTTC.

This clonotype was seen ten or more times. The rearrangement links TRBV12-3 or TRBV12-4 to TRBJ1-2; TRBD1 aligns across 8 bases. This CDR3 is built from 14 residues. Germline trimming cut 5 bases from V and 8 bases from J; bases unmatched to any gene: 10. In DNA form, the CDR3 reads TGTGCCAGCAGTCTCTCCCGACAGGGGCAAGGCTACACCTTC. Translation gives CASSLSRQGQGYTF.

This clonotype was observed many times. The rearrangement joins TRBV20-1 to TRBJ2-7; 7 nucleotides line up with TRBD2. The CDR3 has 14 residues. J was trimmed by 0 bases and V by 6 bases; bases with no gene match: 8. Per the germline V gene, CDR1 is DFQATT and CDR2 is SNEGSKA (reference sequence). CDR3: CSAPLAVSSYEQYF. As DNA, the CDR3 is TGCAGTGCCCCCCTAGCGGTTAGCTCCTACGAGCAGTACTTC.

This clonotype came up many times. The V gene is TRBV11-2, the J gene TRBJ2-3, with D unresolved. This CDR3 spans 17 amino acids. Germline V CDR1 and CDR2: SGHAT, FQNNGV. Deletions cut 2 bases from V and 1 base from J, with 16 bases between. CDR3 residues: CASSLNPPEDRTDTQYF. The CDR3 DNA sequence: TGTGCCAGCAGCTTAAATCCCCCCGAGGACCGCACAGATACGCAGTATTTT.